A single sample is the source of the 30 T cell receptor beta chains below, sequenced in a study of shared clonotypes between healthy human individuals (dated by TCRdb to the early 2020s). The library was generated by the immunoSEQ multiplex PCR assay. TCRdb limited this immuneACCESS table to in-frame rearrangements with V and J called. A share of clones is missing; checked studies link under half to unresolved V genes, and the rest is unexplained. The sample table records 2 million to 3 million clones; 90% to 95% of these occur just once. The ten largest make up roughly 0.39% of the sample. Material for sequencing was naive CD4+ T cells from PBMCs. The sample's cell subset or site, from its label and the paper: CD45RA+ positively selected. These receptors all come from a young man in good health. Some clones in this sample may be carry-over from other donors' samples.

For this clone: Other nucleotide sequences in the sample specify the same CDR3. The genes are TRBV29-1 and TRBJ1-1; D is possibly TRBD1 (5 bases). This CDR3 has 13 residues. Deletions cut 4 bases from V and 2 bases from J, with 11 bases between. Looked up from germline, CDR1 is SQVTM and CDR2 is ANQGSEA. The CDR3 here is CSVVRGVNTEAFF. Written as DNA, the CDR3 is TGCAGCGTTGTTCGGGGGGTTAACACTGAAGCTTTCTTT.

The chain combines TRBV19 with TRBJ2-2, with D uncertain. CDR3 size: 13 residues. Germline V CDR1 and CDR2: LNHDA, SQIVND (reference sequence). The V end was cut by 3 bases, the J end by 3 bases, with 5 bases between. CDR3 residues: CASSIVDTGELFF. CDR3 DNA: TGTGCCAGTAGTATTGTGGACACCGGGGAGCTGTTTTTT.

The genes are TRBV4-3 and TRBJ2-1; TRBD2 might be the D (5 bases). Germline V gene lookup returns CDR1 LGHNA and CDR2 YSLEER. The V end lost 0 bases, the J end lost 4 bases, and 13 bases lay between the germline ends. This CDR3 is 16 amino acids long. CDR3 in amino acids: CASSQDELGVYNEQFF. CDR3 bases: TGCGCCAGCAGCCAAGATGAGTTGGGAGTTTACAATGAGCAGTTCTTC.

The chain joins TRBV5-5 to TRBJ1-1, with D unclear. Deletions cut 0 bases from V and 4 bases from J, with 13 bases between. The CDR3 runs to 15 residues. The V gene's germline CDR1 is SGHKS and CDR2 YYEKEE (reference sequence). CDR3: CASSLARSWGTEAFF. The CDR3 DNA is TGTGCCAGCAGCTTGGCCCGGTCGTGGGGCACTGAAGCTTTCTTT.

V and J are TRBV5-4 and TRBJ2-7; 8 bases align to TRBD1. After removal of 3 bases from V and 1 base from J, the junction contained 9 bases not matched to a gene. In germline, CDR1 is SGHNT, CDR2 YYREEE (reference sequence). CDR3 length: 16 amino acids. The CDR3 spells CASSSVTGTGSYEQYF. The CDR3 DNA is TGTGCCAGCAGCTCGGTTACCGGGACAGGATCCTACGAGCAGTACTTC.

The V gene is TRBV28, the J gene TRBJ2-5, with D possibly matching TRBD2 (5 bases). Trimming stripped 6 bases from V and 1 base from J, with 18 bases between. This CDR3 has 16 amino acids. Germline CDR1 and CDR2: MDHEN and SYDVKM. CDR3 region: CASSLGLAAGQETQYF. The CDR3 nucleotides are TGTGCCAGCAGCCTTGGGCTAGCAGCTGGCCAAGAGACCCAGTACTTC.

This chain connects TRBV7-6 to TRBJ2-3; D is undetermined. This CDR3 has 12 amino acids. Per the germline V gene, CDR1 is SGHVS and CDR2 is FNYEAQ. Deletions cut 5 bases from V and 6 bases from J, with 9 bases between. The CDR3: CASSTLGDTQYF. The CDR3, as DNA: TGTGCCAGCAGCACATTGGGCGATACGCAGTATTTT.

The chain uses TRBV7-2 and TRBJ2-7; 7 bases map to TRBD1. This CDR3 contains 16 residues. The V gene end was trimmed by 4 bases and the J gene end by 0 bases; junction bases not matched to a gene: 9. Germline lookup yields CDR1 SGHTA and CDR2 FQGNSA. The CDR3 loop is CASSSPGGLNSYEQYF. The CDR3 DNA sequence: TGTGCCAGCAGCTCTCCAGGGGGTTTAAACTCCTACGAGCAGTACTTC. The whole variable domain, filled in from reference TRBV7-2 and TRBJ2-7, reads GAGVSQSPSNKVTEKGKDVELRCDPISGHTALYWYRQSLGQGLEFLIYFQGNSAPDKSGLPSDRFSAERTGGSVSTLTIQRTQQEDSAVYLCASSSPGGLNSYEQYFGPGTRLTVT.

This sequence joins TRBV5-4 and TRBJ1-6; D unclear. The CDR3 spans 14 residues. In germline, CDR1 is SGHNT, CDR2 YYREEE (reference sequence). V was shortened by 0 bases and J by 9 bases, with 10 bases between the two germline ends. Here the CDR3 reads CASSLARIGSPLHF. DNA of the CDR3: TGTGCCAGCAGCTTGGCCAGGATCGGTTCACCCCTCCACTTT.

This chain joins TRBV6-1 and TRBJ1-1; D remains unclear. CDR1 is MNHNS and CDR2 is SASEGT in the germline V gene. The V gene lost 3 bases and the J gene lost 6 bases, with 14 bases spanning the gap. The CDR3 spans 14 residues. This CDR3 reads CASSDGRLTSEAFF. CDR3 sequence (DNA): TGTGCCAGCAGTGATGGGAGATTGACCTCTGAAGCTTTCTTT.

In this sample, this clone turned up once. The J gene is TRBJ2-7, the V gene TRBV7-9; D might be TRBD1 (5 bases). The CDR3 is 15 amino acids. V gave up 1 base and J gave up 6 bases, with 16 bases separating them. Germline CDR1 is SEHNR and CDR2 is FQNEAQ (reference sequence). The CDR3 sequence: CASSLVPQGPLEQYF. The CDR3 DNA reads as TGTGCCAGCAGCTTAGTTCCCCAGGGTCCTCTCGAGCAGTACTTC.

The rearrangement joins TRBV5-1 to TRBJ1-1; 8 bases are a match to TRBD1. V was pared by 3 bases and J by 7 bases, with 5 bases of the junction left unmatched. Germline V gene data show CDR1 as SGHRS and CDR2 as YFSETQ. The CDR3 has 13 residues. The CDR3 spells CASSSGQGIEAFF. CDR3 DNA: TGCGCCAGCAGCTCAGGACAGGGCATTGAAGCTTTCTTT.

V gene TRBV11-3 combines with J gene TRBJ2-7; 11 nucleotides agree with TRBD2. The CDR3 spans 15 residues. V was pared by 5 bases and J by 1 base, with 4 bases of the junction left unmatched. The V gene's germline CDR1 is SGHNT and CDR2 YENEEA. CDR3: CASSKLAGVSYEQYF. The CDR3 nucleotides read TGTGCCAGCAGCAAACTAGCGGGAGTGTCCTACGAGCAGTACTTC.

The J gene is TRBJ1-4, the V gene TRBV5-1, with 9 nucleotides matching TRBD1. CDR1 and CDR2 from the germline V gene are SGHRS and YFSETQ. The V and J ends lost 4 bases and 3 bases, in that order; junction bases with no gene match: 7. The CDR3 is 16 amino acids. CDR3 sequence: CASSQQGQGANEKLFF. The CDR3 nucleotides read TGCGCCAGCAGCCAGCAGGGACAGGGAGCTAATGAAAAACTGTTTTTT.

The rearrangement joins TRBV4-1 to TRBJ2-3; D call uncertain. CDR3 length: 18 amino acids. Germline CDR1 MGHRA, CDR2 YSYEKL. Trimming cost V 3 bases and J 2 bases, with 21 bases left between them. CDR3 DNA sequence: TGCGCCAGCAGCCAGATTGGACCGAACAGTCCTATCACAGATACGCAGTATTTT. It specifies CASSQIGPNSPITDTQYF.

The chain links TRBV28 to TRBJ2-7, with D hard to call. The CDR3 contains 12 residues. The germline V gene has CDR1 MDHEN and CDR2 SYDVKM. Trimming shortened V by 4 bases and J by 6 bases, and 10 bases separated the two germline ends. The CDR3 loop is CASSSALGEQYF. Written as DNA, the CDR3 is TGTGCCAGCAGTTCAGCCTTGGGCGAGCAGTACTTC. The whole variable domain, remainder taken from reference TRBV28 and TRBJ2-7, is DVKVTQSSRYLVKRTGEKVFLECVQDMDHENMFWYRQDPGLGLRLIYFSYDVKMKEKGDIPEGYSVSREKKERFSLILESASTNQTSMYLCASSSALGEQYFGPGTRLTVT.

The rearrangement joins TRBV18 to TRBJ2-2; D possibly corresponds to TRBD2 (6 bases). The CDR3 consists of 15 residues. In germline, CDR1 is KGHSH, CDR2 LQKENI. V shed 6 bases and J shed 0 bases, with 11 bases lying between them. CDR3 protein: CASSVGGSNTGELFF. CDR3 nucleotides: TGTGCCAGCTCCGTTGGGGGGTCGAACACCGGGGAGCTGTTTTTT.

The chain recombines TRBV7-9 with TRBJ1-5; maybe TRBD1 (5 bases). Germline V CDR1 and CDR2: SEHNR, FQNEAQ (reference sequence). The CDR3 has 15 amino acids. Between the trimmed V and J ends, which lost 1 base and 5 bases, there was a span of 12 bases. CDR3 bases: TGTGCCAGCAGCTTAGGGGACCTCAGGGATCAGCCCCAGCATTTT. Translated: CASSLGDLRDQPQHF.

The genes are TRBV7-8 and TRBJ2-1; no firm D call. V gave up 4 bases and J gave up 7 bases, with 11 bases separating them. The CDR3 is 13 residues long. From germline, CDR1 is SGHVS and CDR2 FQNEAQ. CDR3 sequence (DNA): TGTGCCAGCAGCTCCTTTATGGGGAATGAGCAGTTCTTC. Translating gives CASSSFMGNEQFF.

The chain has TRBV28 and TRBJ2-7, with 11 bases matching TRBD2. The CDR3 has 15 residues. Trimming removed 5 bases from V and 5 bases from J; junction bases left unmatched: 8. In germline, CDR1 is MDHEN, CDR2 SYDVKM. The CDR3 is CASSLLAGGPNEQYF. The CDR3 coding sequence is TGTGCCAGCAGTCTGTTAGCGGGAGGGCCAAACGAGCAGTACTTC. Using reference TRBV28 and TRBJ2-7 for the parts outside the CDR3, the full variable domain is DVKVTQSSRYLVKRTGEKVFLECVQDMDHENMFWYRQDPGLGLRLIYFSYDVKMKEKGDIPEGYSVSREKKERFSLILESASTNQTSMYLCASSLLAGGPNEQYFGPGTRLTVT.

The rearrangement joins TRBV11-2 to TRBJ1-3, with D tentatively TRBD1 (6 bases). Germline CDR1 and CDR2: SGHAT and FQNNGV. This CDR3 is 16 amino acids long. Trimming removed 5 bases from V and 0 bases from J, with 14 bases in between. The CDR3 loop is CASSPRRDISGNTIYF. The CDR3, as DNA: TGTGCCAGCAGCCCACGACGGGACATCTCTGGAAACACCATATATTTT. The full variable domain, rest sourced from reference TRBV11-2 and TRBJ1-3, is EAGVAQSPRYKIIEKRQSVAFWCNPISGHATLYWYQQILGQGPKLLIQFQNNGVVDDSQLPKDRFSAERLKGVDSTLKIQPAKLEDSAVYLCASSPRRDISGNTIYFGEGSWLTVV.

The chain couples TRBV7-3 to TRBJ2-6; D is ambiguous. Trimming took off 4 bases at V and 4 bases at J, with 17 bases between the two ends. The germline V gene encodes CDR1 SGHTA and CDR2 FQGTGA. CDR3 size: 17 residues. The CDR3 DNA sequence: TGTGCCAGCAGCTCCTTTACGGGTATCGGCGGGGCCAACGTCCTGACTTTC. Amino acids: CASSSFTGIGGANVLTF.

The rearrangement uses TRBV18 and TRBJ2-5, with D perhaps TRBD1 (5 bases). The germline V gene encodes CDR1 KGHSH and CDR2 LQKENI. V lost 2 bases and J lost 1, with 8 bases in between. The CDR3 covers 14 residues. DNA for the CDR3: TGTGCCAGCTCACCAGCGACAGCCCAAGAGACCCAGTACTTC. Amino acids: CASSPATAQETQYF.

This sequence joins TRBV5-1 and TRBJ2-4; weak D call: TRBD2 (5 bases). Germline V gene lookup returns CDR1 SGHRS and CDR2 YFSETQ. The CDR3 is made up of 15 amino acids. V shed 0 bases and J shed 6 bases, with 13 bases lying between them. In DNA form, the CDR3 reads TGCGCCAGCAGCTTGGAGGTGGGCCGGGGAAACATTCAGTACTTC. This sequence encodes CASSLEVGRGNIQYF.

The chain uses TRBV19 and TRBJ1-1; tentative D call: TRBD1 (5 bases). The germline gives CDR1 LNHDA, CDR2 SQIVND (reference sequence). CDR3 length: 11 residues. V was clipped by 7 bases and J by 7 bases, with 10 bases between them. The CDR3 region has the DNA TGTGCCAGTAACGGCAGGGATGAAGCTTTCTTT. Translation gives CASNGRDEAFF.

This sequence joins TRBV28 and TRBJ2-1; 9 bases fit TRBD2. J lost 2 bases, V lost 3 bases, and 2 bases had no gene match. The length of the CDR3 is 15 residues. In germline, CDR1 is MDHEN, CDR2 SYDVKM. The CDR3 loop is CASSFTSGPYNEQFF. The CDR3 DNA reads TGTGCCAGCAGTTTCACTAGCGGGCCCTACAATGAGCAGTTCTTC.

This clone was counted once. Other DNA sequences in this specimen translate into the identical CDR3. The CDR3, as DNA: TGTGCCAGCAGTTTATCGTCCTATGGCTACACCTTC. This codes for CASSLSSYGYTF. The rearrangement uses TRBV28 and TRBJ1-2; D remains unclear. CDR1 is MDHEN and CDR2 is SYDVKM in the germline V gene. V lost 1 base and J 4 bases, leaving 4 bases between the germline ends. The CDR3 totals 12 residues.

V and J are TRBV30 and TRBJ1-2, with D perhaps TRBD1 (6 bases). Germline lookup yields CDR1 GTSNPN and CDR2 SVGIG (reference sequence). The germline V and J ends were trimmed by 2 bases and 2 bases, with 9 bases remaining between them. This CDR3 comprises 13 residues. CDR3 loop: CAWSPTGNYGYTF. In DNA form, the CDR3 reads TGTGCCTGGAGTCCGACAGGAAACTATGGCTACACCTTC.

The chain carries TRBV28 and TRBJ2-7; 7 positions agree with TRBD1. Per germline, CDR1 MDHEN and CDR2 SYDVKM. This CDR3 has 16 residues. The V gene end was trimmed by 5 bases and the J gene end by 3 bases; junction bases not matched to a gene: 13. This chain's CDR3 is CASSKASGTVNYEQYF. The CDR3 coding sequence is TGTGCCAGCAGTAAGGCCTCCGGGACAGTAAACTACGAGCAGTACTTC.

The chain uses TRBV5-1 and TRBJ2-7, with TRBD1 identical over 7 bases. Germline assignment: CDR1 SGHRS and CDR2 YFSETQ. CDR3 size: 15 residues. The ends lost 4 bases at V and 0 bases at J; junction bases unmatched: 7. CDR3 sequence reads: CASSEGQTGSYEQYF. The CDR3 DNA reads TGCGCCAGCAGCGAGGGACAGACAGGCTCCTACGAGCAGTACTTC.